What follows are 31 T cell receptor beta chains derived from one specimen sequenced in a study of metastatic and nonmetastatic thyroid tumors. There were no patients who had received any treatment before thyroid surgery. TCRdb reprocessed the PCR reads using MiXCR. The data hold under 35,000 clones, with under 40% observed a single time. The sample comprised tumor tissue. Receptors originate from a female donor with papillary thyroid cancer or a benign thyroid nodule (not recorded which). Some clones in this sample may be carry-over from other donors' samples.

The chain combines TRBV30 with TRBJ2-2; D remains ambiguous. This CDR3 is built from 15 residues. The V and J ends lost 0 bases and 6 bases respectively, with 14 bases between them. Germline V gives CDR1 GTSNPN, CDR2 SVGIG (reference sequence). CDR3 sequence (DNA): TGTGCCTGGAGTGTAGGTCTGCGGACCCCCGGGGAGCTGTTTTTT. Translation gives CAWSVGLRTPGELFF.

CDR3 sequence reads: CASSEARAGGFYEQYF. CDR3 nucleotide sequence: TGTGCCAGCAGTGAAGCGCGGGCAGGGGGCTTCTACGAGCAGTACTTC. The genes are TRBV6-1 and TRBJ2-7; TRBD1 aligns across 8 bases. J was trimmed by 3 bases and V by 0 bases; bases with no gene match: 7. This CDR3 region has 16 residues. The germline CDR1 and CDR2 sequences are MNHNS and SASEGT.

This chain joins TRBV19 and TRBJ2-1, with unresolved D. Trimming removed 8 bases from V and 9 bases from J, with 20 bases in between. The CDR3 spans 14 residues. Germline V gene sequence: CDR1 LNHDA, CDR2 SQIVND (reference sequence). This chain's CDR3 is CASHGELVYGEQFF. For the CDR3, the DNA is TGTGCCAGTCACGGTGAGTTGGTGTACGGTGAGCAGTTCTTC.

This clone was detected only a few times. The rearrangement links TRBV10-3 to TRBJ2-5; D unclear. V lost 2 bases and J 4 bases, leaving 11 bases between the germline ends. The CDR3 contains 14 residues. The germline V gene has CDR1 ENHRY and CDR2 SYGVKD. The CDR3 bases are TGTGCCATCAGTGAGGATGGGCGCGGAGAGACCCAGTACTTC. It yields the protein CAISEDGRGETQYF.

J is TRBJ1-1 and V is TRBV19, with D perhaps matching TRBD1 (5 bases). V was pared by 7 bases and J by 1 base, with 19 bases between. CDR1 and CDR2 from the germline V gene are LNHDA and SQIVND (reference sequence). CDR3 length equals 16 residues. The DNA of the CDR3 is TGTGCCAGTACTATCCGGGGGGGGTTGAGGAACACTGAAGCTTTCTTT. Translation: CASTIRGGLRNTEAFF.

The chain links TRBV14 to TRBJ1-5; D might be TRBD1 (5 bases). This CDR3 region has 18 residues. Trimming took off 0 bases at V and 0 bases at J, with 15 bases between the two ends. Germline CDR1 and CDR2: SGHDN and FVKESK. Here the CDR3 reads CASSQDRDRTYSNQPQHF. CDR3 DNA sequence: TGTGCCAGCAGCCAAGATAGGGACCGCACCTATAGCAATCAGCCCCAGCATTTT.

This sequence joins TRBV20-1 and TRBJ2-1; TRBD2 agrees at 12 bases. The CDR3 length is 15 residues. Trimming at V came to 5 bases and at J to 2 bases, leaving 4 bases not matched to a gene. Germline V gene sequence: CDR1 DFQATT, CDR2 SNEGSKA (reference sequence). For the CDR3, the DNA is TGCAGTGCTGACCGACTAGCGGGAGCCTACAATGAGCAGTTCTTC. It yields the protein CSADRLAGAYNEQFF.

Here the CDR3 DNA reads TGTGCCAGCAGCCAAGATAGAGGAATTAACTATGGCTACACCTTC. Residues: CASSQDRGINYGYTF. The rearrangement joins TRBV3-1 to TRBJ1-2; D gene uncertain. CDR1 LGHDT and CDR2 YNNKEL come from the germline V gene (reference sequence). This CDR3 has 15 residues. The V gene lost 0 bases and the J gene lost 1 base, with 9 bases spanning the gap.

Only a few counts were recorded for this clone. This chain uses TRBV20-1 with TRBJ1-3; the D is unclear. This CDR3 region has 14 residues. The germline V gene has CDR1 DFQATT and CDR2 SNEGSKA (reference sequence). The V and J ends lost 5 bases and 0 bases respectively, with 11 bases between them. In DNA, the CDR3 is TGCAGTGCTGAGACCGGGGACTCTGGAAACACCATATATTTT. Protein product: CSAETGDSGNTIYF.

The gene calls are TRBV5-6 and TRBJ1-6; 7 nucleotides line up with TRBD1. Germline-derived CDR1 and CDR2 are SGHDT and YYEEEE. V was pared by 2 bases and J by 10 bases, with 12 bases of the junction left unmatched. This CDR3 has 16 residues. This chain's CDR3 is CASSLRRQGTRSPLHF. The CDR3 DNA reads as TGTGCCAGCAGCTTAAGGCGACAGGGTACCAGGTCACCCCTCCACTTT.

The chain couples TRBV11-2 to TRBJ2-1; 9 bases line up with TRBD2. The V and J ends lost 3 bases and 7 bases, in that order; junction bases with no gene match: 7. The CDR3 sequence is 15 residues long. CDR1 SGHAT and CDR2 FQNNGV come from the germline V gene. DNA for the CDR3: TGTGCCAGCAGCTTTGAGGCGGGAGGGCCAAATGAGCAGTTCTTC. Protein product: CASSFEAGGPNEQFF.

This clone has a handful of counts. In nucleotides, the CDR3 is TGTGCCAGCAGTGCTCAGGGGGCGCGGGGGAAAAAAGAGACCCAGTACTTC. Amino acids: CASSAQGARGKKETQYF. The rearrangement uses TRBV6-1 and TRBJ2-5, with D possibly being TRBD1 (8 bases). This CDR3 comprises 17 residues. The germline CDR1 and CDR2 sequences are MNHNS and SASEGT. Deletions cut 4 bases from V and 3 bases from J, with 21 bases between.

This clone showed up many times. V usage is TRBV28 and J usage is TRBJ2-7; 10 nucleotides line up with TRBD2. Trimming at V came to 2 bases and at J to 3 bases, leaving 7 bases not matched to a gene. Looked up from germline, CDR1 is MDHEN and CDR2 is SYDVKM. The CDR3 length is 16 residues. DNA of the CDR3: TGTGCCAGCAGTTTAGAGCTAGCGGGAGCAGACTACGAGCAGTACTTC. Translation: CASSLELAGADYEQYF.

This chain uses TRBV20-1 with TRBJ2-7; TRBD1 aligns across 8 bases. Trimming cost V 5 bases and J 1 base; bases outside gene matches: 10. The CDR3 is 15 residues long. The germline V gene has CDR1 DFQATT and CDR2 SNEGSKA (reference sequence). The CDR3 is CSASLMGQESYEQYF. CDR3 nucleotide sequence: TGCAGTGCTTCACTTATGGGACAGGAGTCCTACGAGCAGTACTTC.

DNA of the CDR3: TGCGCCAGCAGCCAAGATGAGGGTTATAATTCACCCCTCCACTTT. Residues: CASSQDEGYNSPLHF. This rearrangement joins TRBV4-3 to TRBJ1-6; D is ambiguous. Germline V gene lookup returns CDR1 LGHNA and CDR2 YSLEER. The length of the CDR3 is 15 residues. Trimming cost V 0 bases and J 4 bases, with 7 bases left between them.

Here the CDR3 reads CASSDGPASYEQYF. CDR3 sequence (DNA): TGCGCCAGCAGCGACGGACCGGCATCCTACGAGCAGTACTTC. The chain uses TRBV5-1 and TRBJ2-7; D is ambiguous. This CDR3 is 14 amino acids long. V was trimmed by 4 bases and J by 1 base, leaving 12 bases between them. Germline loops: CDR1 SGHRS, CDR2 YFSETQ.

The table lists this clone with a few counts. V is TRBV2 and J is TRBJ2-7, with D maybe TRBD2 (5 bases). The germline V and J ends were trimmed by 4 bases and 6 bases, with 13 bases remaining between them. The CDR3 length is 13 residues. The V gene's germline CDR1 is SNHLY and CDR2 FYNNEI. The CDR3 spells CASSVNEGVEQYF. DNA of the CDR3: TGTGCCAGCAGTGTGAATGAGGGTGTCGAGCAGTACTTC.

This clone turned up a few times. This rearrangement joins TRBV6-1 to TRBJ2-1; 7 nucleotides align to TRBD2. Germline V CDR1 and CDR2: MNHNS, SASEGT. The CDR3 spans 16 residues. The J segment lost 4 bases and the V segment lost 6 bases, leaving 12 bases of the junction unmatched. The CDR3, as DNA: TGTGCCAGCAGCCAGTCCCGGGGAGGGGTTTACAATGAGCAGTTCTTC. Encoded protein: CASSQSRGGVYNEQFF.

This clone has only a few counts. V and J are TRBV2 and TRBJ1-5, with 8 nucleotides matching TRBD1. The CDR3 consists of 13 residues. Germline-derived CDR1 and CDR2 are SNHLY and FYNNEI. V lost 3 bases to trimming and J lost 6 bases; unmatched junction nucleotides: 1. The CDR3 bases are TGTGCCAGCAGTGACAGGGGGCTTCAGCCCCAGCATTTT. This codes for CASSDRGLQPQHF.

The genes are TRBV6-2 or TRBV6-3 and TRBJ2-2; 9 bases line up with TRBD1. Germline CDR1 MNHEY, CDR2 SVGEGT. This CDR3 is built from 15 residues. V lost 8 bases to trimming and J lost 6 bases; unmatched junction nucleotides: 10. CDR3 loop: CASRDRGRLAGELFF. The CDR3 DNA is TGTGCCAGCCGTGACAGGGGGAGGTTAGCCGGGGAGCTGTTTTTT.

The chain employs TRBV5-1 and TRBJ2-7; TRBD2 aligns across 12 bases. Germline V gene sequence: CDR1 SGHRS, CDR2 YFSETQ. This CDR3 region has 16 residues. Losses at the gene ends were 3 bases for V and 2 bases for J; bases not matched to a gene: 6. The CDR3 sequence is CASSSTSGRTPYEQYF. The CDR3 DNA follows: TGCGCCAGCAGCTCTACTAGCGGGAGGACCCCCTACGAGCAGTACTTC.

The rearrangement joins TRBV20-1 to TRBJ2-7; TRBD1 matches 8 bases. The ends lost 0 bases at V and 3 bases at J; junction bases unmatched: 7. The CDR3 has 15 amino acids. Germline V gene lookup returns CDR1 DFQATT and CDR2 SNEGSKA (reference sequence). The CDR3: CSARDNDRGLYEQYF. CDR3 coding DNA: TGCAGTGCTAGAGATAATGACAGGGGCCTCTACGAGCAGTACTTC.

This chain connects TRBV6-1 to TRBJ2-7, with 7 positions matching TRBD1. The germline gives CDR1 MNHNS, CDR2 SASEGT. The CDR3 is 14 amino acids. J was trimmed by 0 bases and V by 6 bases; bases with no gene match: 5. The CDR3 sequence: CASRMGQSSYEQYF. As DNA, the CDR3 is TGTGCCAGCAGAATGGGACAGAGCTCCTACGAGCAGTACTTC.

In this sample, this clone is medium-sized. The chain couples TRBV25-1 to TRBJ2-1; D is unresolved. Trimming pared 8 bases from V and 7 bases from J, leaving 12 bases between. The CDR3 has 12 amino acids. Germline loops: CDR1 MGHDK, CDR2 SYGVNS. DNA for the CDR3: TGTGCCAGCGGGGTAGGGCGAAATGAGCAGTTCTTC. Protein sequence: CASGVGRNEQFF.

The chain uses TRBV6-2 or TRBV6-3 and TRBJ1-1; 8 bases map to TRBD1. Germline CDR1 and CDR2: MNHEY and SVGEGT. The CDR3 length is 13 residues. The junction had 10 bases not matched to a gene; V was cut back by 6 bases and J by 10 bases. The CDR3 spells CASRAGQGGGAFF. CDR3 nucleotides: TGTGCCAGCAGGGCTGGACAGGGAGGTGGAGCTTTCTTT.

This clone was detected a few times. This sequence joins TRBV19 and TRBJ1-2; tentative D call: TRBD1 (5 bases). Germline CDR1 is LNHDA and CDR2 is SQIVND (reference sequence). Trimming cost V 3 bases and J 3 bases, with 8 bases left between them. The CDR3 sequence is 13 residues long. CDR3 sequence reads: CASSITGYYGYTF. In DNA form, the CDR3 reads TGTGCCAGTAGTATCACAGGCTACTATGGCTACACCTTC.

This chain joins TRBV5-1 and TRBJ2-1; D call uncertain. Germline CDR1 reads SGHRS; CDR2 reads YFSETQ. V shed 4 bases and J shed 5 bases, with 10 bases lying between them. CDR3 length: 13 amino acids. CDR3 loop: CASSATLNNEQFF. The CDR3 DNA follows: TGCGCCAGCAGCGCGACCCTCAACAATGAGCAGTTCTTC.

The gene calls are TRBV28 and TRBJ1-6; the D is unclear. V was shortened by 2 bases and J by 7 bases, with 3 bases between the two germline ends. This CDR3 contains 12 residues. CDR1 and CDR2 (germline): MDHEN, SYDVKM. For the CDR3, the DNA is TGTGCCAGCAGTTTAGCCAATTCACCCCTCCACTTT. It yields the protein CASSLANSPLHF.

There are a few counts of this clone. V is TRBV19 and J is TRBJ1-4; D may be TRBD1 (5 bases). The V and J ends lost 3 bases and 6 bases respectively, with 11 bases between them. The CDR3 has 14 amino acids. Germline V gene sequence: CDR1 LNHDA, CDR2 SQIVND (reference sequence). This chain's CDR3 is CASSIGGGDEKLFF. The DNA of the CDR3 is TGTGCCAGTAGTATTGGAGGAGGGGATGAAAAACTGTTTTTT. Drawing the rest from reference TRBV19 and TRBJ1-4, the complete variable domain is DGGITQSPKYLFRKEGQNVTLSCEQNLNHDAMYWYRQDPGQGLRLIYYSQIVNDFQKGDIAEGYSVSREKKESFPLTVTSAQKNPTAFYLCASSIGGGDEKLFFGSGTQLSVL.

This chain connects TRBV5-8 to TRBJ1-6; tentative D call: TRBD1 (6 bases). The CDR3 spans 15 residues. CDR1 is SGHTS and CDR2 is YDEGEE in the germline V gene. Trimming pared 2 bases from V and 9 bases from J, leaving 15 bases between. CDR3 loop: CASSFSLGRGSPLHF. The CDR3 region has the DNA TGTGCCAGCAGCTTTAGTCTGGGCAGGGGTTCACCCCTCCACTTT.

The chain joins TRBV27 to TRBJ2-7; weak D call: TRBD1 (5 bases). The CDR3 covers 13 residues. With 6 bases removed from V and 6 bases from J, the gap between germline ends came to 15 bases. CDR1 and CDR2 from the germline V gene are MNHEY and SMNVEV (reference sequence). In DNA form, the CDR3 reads TGTGCCAGCAGGTCGCTAGGGGCTTCCGAGCAGTACTTC. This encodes CASRSLGASEQYF.